Below, 14 T cell receptor beta chains from the same sample are listed, as sequenced in a study of blood T cells in healthy people across ages (dated by TCRdb to about 2015). Library prep was done by 5' RACE. Sequencing took place on an Illumina HiSeq 2500. A second PCR of about 7 to 12 cycles was run with a J-beta primer mix and a sample-barcoded 5' primer. TCRdb trimmed public reads at Q25 via fastp, called clones via MiXCR and kept in-frame beta chains. Every entry covers one CDR3 protein and lists the most common genes and DNA from its rows. The sample contains about 780,000 distinct CDR3 sequences, more than 35% of them found a single time. Together, the top ten hold 15% to 20% of the sample. The source material was blood. The receptors here all came from an elderly man in good health.

Turning to this clonotype: A much larger clone differs by one base, so this may be a read error. The rearrangement links TRBV7-7 to TRBJ2-1; TRBD2 matches 10 bases. Germline trimming cut 5 bases from V and 12 bases from J; bases unmatched to any gene: 10. CDR3 length: 14 amino acids. Germline CDR1 reads SSHAT; CDR2 reads FNYEAQ (reference sequence). The CDR3 reads CASSPGLAGDVQFF. CDR3 nucleotide sequence: TGTGCCAGCAGCCCAGGGCTAGCGGGAGATGTGCAGTTCTTC.

The genes are TRBV6-2 or TRBV6-3 and TRBJ2-5; 9 positions agree with TRBD1. Germline assignment: CDR1 MNHEY and CDR2 SVGEGT. V trimming: 5 bases; J trimming: 11 bases; junction bases outside the gene matches: 15. CDR3 length: 15 amino acids. In nucleotides, the CDR3 is TGTGCCAGCAGTGACGGAAGGATAACAGGGGGCGGACAGTACTTC. It translates to CASSDGRITGGGQYF.

This chain connects TRBV12-3 or TRBV12-4 to TRBJ2-7; no clear D. The CDR3 is 14 residues long. Trimming removed 6 bases at V and 6 bases at J, with 18 bases between. The CDR3, as DNA: TGTGCCAGCAGCCGCGACCGCGTAGATCCCGAGCAGTACTTC. Protein: CASSRDRVDPEQYF.

The table lists this clonotype with a few counts. V gene TRBV9 combines with J gene TRBJ2-1, with 10 bases lining up with TRBD2. The CDR3 spans 15 residues. The germline gives CDR1 SGDLS, CDR2 YYNGEE. V shed 5 bases, J shed 4 bases, and the junction held 6 bases outside the gene matches. CDR3 loop: CASSVGTSAYNEQFF. In DNA form, the CDR3 reads TGTGCCAGCAGTGTCGGGACTAGCGCGTACAATGAGCAGTTCTTC.

This clonotype came up many times. The genes are TRBV6-1 and TRBJ2-7; 15 nucleotides match TRBD2. J was trimmed by 3 bases and V by 5 bases; bases with no gene match: 11. Germline V gene sequence: CDR1 MNHNS, CDR2 SASEGT. The CDR3 is made up of 18 amino acids. Written as DNA, the CDR3 is TGTGCCAGCAGTAGACAAGGGGGGGGACTAGCGGGAGGCTACGAGCAGTACTTC. It translates to CASSRQGGGLAGGYEQYF.

This chain links TRBV20-1 with TRBJ2-1, with 10 bases that match TRBD1. This CDR3 comprises 15 residues. J was trimmed by 7 bases and V by 4 bases; bases with no gene match: 10. CDR1 DFQATT and CDR2 SNEGSKA come from the germline V gene (reference sequence). The CDR3 DNA reads TGCAGTGCTACCCTCGAGGGACAGGGGTTTAATGAGCAGTTCTTC. The encoded protein is CSATLEGQGFNEQFF.

The chain uses TRBV7-3 and TRBJ2-5; 9 bases fit TRBD1. The germline V gene has CDR1 SGHTA and CDR2 FQGTGA. Trimming removed 4 bases from V and 5 bases from J; junction bases left unmatched: 8. CDR3 size: 15 residues. The CDR3 sequence is CASSSGTGFLETQYF. The CDR3 bases are TGTGCCAGCAGCTCCGGGACAGGGTTTTTGGAGACCCAGTACTTC.

Concerning this clonotype: A single base separates this from a much larger clone, so it may be a read error. The V and J genes are TRBV7-2 and TRBJ2-3; no definite D call. This CDR3 spans 12 amino acids. Deletions cut 7 bases from V and 6 bases from J, with 11 bases between. CDR1 is SGHTA, CDR2 FQGNSA, per germline. As DNA, the CDR3 is TGTGCCAGCATCTTCATCTCGGATACGCAGTATTTT. Amino acid sequence: CASIFISDTQYF.

The genes are TRBV2 and TRBJ2-3; no definite D call. This CDR3 is 15 amino acids long. The V end was cut by 1 base, the J end by 7 bases, with 15 bases between. The germline gives CDR1 SNHLY, CDR2 FYNNEI. The DNA for the CDR3 is TGTGCCAGCAGTGAAGAGGGAAGCTGGGGTAATACGCAGTATTTT. Protein sequence: CASSEEGSWGNTQYF.

This chain joins TRBV25-1 and TRBJ2-1, with 9 bases matching TRBD2. The CDR3 loop spans 14 amino acids. With V trimmed by 7 bases and J by 8 bases, 9 bases remained unmatched. Germline V gives CDR1 MGHDK, CDR2 SYGVNS. The CDR3 bases are TGTGCCAGCACGATAGCGGGAGCGATCCATGAGCAGTTCTTC. Its translation is CASTIAGAIHEQFF. Full variable domain (remainder filled in from reference TRBV25-1 and TRBJ2-1): EADIYQTPRYLVIGTGKKITLECSQTMGHDKMYWYQQDPGMELHLIHYSYGVNSTEKGDLSSESTVSRIRTEHFPLTLESARPSHTSQYLCASTIAGAIHEQFFGPGTRLTVL.

V usage is TRBV20-1 and J usage is TRBJ2-1, with D unclear. CDR1 and CDR2 from the germline V gene are DFQATT and SNEGSKA (reference sequence). The V gene lost 6 bases and the J gene lost 5 bases, with 11 bases spanning the gap. The CDR3 contains 12 residues. The CDR3 loop reads CSACHGDNEQFF. The DNA for the CDR3 is TGCAGTGCCTGCCACGGAGACAATGAGCAGTTCTTC.

The sample holds many counts of this clonotype. This chain links TRBV14 with TRBJ2-7; D unclear. The ends were cut back, 0 bases at V and 2 bases at J, with 11 bases in the middle. The CDR3 runs to 15 residues. Germline V gene lookup returns CDR1 SGHDN and CDR2 FVKESK. The CDR3 is CASSQDEALPYEQYF. The CDR3 DNA is TGTGCCAGCAGCCAAGATGAGGCGCTGCCCTACGAGCAGTACTTC.

The CDR3 coding sequence is TGTGCCAGCAGTTACGTTAGCGGGAATACGGATACGCAGTATTTT. Amino acid sequence: CASSYVSGNTDTQYF. The chain recombines TRBV6-5 with TRBJ2-3, with 8 bases that match TRBD2. The CDR3 covers 15 residues. The germline CDR1 and CDR2 sequences are MNHEY and SVGAGI. Germline trimming cut 2 bases from V and 6 bases from J; bases unmatched to any gene: 7.

V usage is TRBV12-3 or TRBV12-4 and J usage is TRBJ1-2, with D possibly matching TRBD1 (5 bases). Deletions cut 3 bases from V and 4 bases from J, with 9 bases between. The CDR3 has 13 residues. The CDR3 is CASSFRGIYGYTF. CDR3 coding DNA: TGTGCCAGCAGTTTTAGGGGAATCTATGGCTACACCTTC.